What follows are 2 T cell receptor beta chains derived from one specimen sequenced in a study of cytomegalovirus exposure and HLA in healthy donors (dated by TCRdb to about 2017). Library preparation employed the immunoSEQ multiplex PCR assay. For the multiplex PCR, a mixture combining 60 forward primers for TCR Vbeta segments and 13 reverse primers for TCR Jbeta segments was used. Imported from immuneACCESS, the table was reduced by TCRdb to in-frame sequences with V and J called. These copies leave out some clones; in studies compared against another copy, an unresolved V gene accounts for under half, and the cause of the remainder is not known. In all, the sample holds 150,000 to 200,000 clones, and about three quarters of those were seen once. Jointly, the top ten make up about 14% of the sample. The sample taken for sequencing was PBMCs. All receptors come from a man aged 50 to 60 in good health and CMV-seropositive.

This chain joins TRBV27 and TRBJ1-6, with a weak D call TRBD1 (6 bases). CDR1 and CDR2 from the germline V gene are MNHEY and SMNVEV (reference sequence). V lost 2 bases and J lost 7, with 6 bases in between. The CDR3 extends over 13 amino acids. The CDR3 nucleotides are TGTGCCAGCAGTTTAAGGGGGAATTCACCCCTCCACTTT. Protein: CASSLRGNSPLHF.

The V call is TRBV6-1, the J call TRBJ1-5, with TRBD1 matching over 7 bases. CDR3 size: 14 residues. In germline, CDR1 is MNHNS, CDR2 SASEGT. J was trimmed by 4 bases and V by 3 bases; bases with no gene match: 3. The CDR3 protein is CASSDYRGNQPQHF. Written as DNA, the CDR3 is TGTGCCAGCAGTGATTACAGGGGAAATCAGCCCCAGCATTTT.